The TCR beta chain under discussion was sequenced for a study of graft-versus-host responses after intestinal transplantation. Across the whole study: Recipients underwent multivisceral, liver-intestinal, or isolated intestinal transplants. The study gave all recipients anti-thymocyte globulin induction, then tacrolimus and steroids for 2 to 3 years.

Sequenced by immunoSEQ multiplex PCR; TCRdb stores in-frame clones only, minus some. The sample includes under 150,000 clones, 90% to 95% of them seen just once. V was clipped by 3 bases and J by 3 bases, with 13 bases between them. The germline gives CDR1 SGDLS, CDR2 YYNGEE. The CDR3 contains 14 residues. About this clone: Antigen unknown.

Study-wide results and limits: Maximum circulating GvH clone levels tracked with early post-transplant HvG decreases. The authors found GvH clones in recipient marrow, some appearing first in ileum or blood.

Source: unstimulated CD8+ T cells sorted from spleen or lymph node cells, taken before intestinal transplant. The receptor's source is a human donor who received an intestinal transplant. The gene calls are TRBV9 and TRBJ2-7; weak D call: TRBD1 (6 bases). The CDR3 DNA reads TGTGCCAGCAGCGGGGGGCAGGGCGACTACGAGCAGTACTTC. Translation gives CASSGGQGDYEQYF.